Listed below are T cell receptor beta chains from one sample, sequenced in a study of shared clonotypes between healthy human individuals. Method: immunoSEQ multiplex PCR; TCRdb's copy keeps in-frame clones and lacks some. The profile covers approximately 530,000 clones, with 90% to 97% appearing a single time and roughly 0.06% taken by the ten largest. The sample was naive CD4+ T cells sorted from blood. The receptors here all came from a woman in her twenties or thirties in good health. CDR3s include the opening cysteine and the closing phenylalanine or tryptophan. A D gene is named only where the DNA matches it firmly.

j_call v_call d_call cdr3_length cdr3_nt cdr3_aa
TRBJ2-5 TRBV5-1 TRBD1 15 TGCGCCAGCAGCTCCTTTGACAGGGTGATCGGGACCCAGTACTTC CASSSFDRVIGTQYF
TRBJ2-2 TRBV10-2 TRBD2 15 TGCGCCAGCAGCCCTAGCGGGGCAAACACCGGGGAGCTGTTTTTT CASSPSGANTGELFF
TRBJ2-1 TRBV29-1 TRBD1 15 TGCAGCGTGACTCCGGCGGCAGGGGGCTACAATGAGCAGTTCTTC CSVTPAAGGYNEQFF
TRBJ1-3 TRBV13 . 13 TGTGCCAGCAGCCCCCGGGACGGAAACACCATATATTTT CASSPRDGNTIYF
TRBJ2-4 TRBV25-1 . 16 TGTGCCAGCAGTAAAAGTGGCAGAGATGCCAAAAACATTCAGTACTTC CASSKSGRDAKNIQYF
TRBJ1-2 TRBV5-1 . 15 TGCGCCAGCAGCTTGTTGCGGGGGCGAATCGATGGCTACACCTTC CASSLLRGRIDGYTF
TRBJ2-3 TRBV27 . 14 TGTGCCAGCAACCCCTGGGGGGGCACAGATACGCAGTATTTT CASNPWGGTDTQYF
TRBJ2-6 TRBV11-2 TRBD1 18 TGTGCCAGCAGCTTTAAGGGGGCGAGTGGGTCTGGGGCCAACGTCCTGACTTTC CASSFKGASGSGANVLTF
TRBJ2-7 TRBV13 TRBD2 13 TGTGCCAGCAGCTCCTGGACTAGTTACGAGCAGTACTTC CASSSWTSYEQYF
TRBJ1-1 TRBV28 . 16 TGTGCCAGCAGTTTATTCCAGGGGCCCTCTTCCACTGAAGCTTTCTTT CASSLFQGPSSTEAFF
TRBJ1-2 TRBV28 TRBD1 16 TGTGCCAGCAGTCCCGCTACCGGGGACAGGGGCTATGGCTACACCTTC CASSPATGDRGYGYTF
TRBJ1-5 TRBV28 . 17 TGTGCCAGCAGTTTCATTTCGACTTGGTATAGCAATCAGCCCCAGCATTTT CASSFISTWYSNQPQHF
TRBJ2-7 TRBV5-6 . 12 TGTGCCAGCAGCTTGGGGGAAAGCGAGCAGTACTTC CASSLGESEQYF
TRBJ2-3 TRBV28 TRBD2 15 TGTGCCAGCTCCTCCCTAGCGGGAGATCAAGATACGCAGTATTTT CASSSLAGDQDTQYF